Sequencing of this T cell receptor beta chain was carried out in a study of vaccination and CD4 T cells after COVID-19. Whole-study results and caveats: In median terms, SARS-CoV-2-reactive clonotypes went from roughly 21 to 40, a nonsignificant rise.

There are a few counts of this clonotype. Its antigen is unknown. Sample treatment: approximately 10-day PBMC culture with coronavirus spike peptide pools or control peptides (ViraFEST assay). The unexposed donor gave CD4+ T cells before the COVID-19 pandemic (2011-2018). Cultured CD4+ T-cell DNA underwent Oncomine TCR Beta short-read sequencing. MiXCR was run by TCRdb on the PCR reads, yielding one entry per CDR3 protein. The table includes thousands of distinct CDR3 sequences, around 48% detected once. V lost 5 bases, J lost 6 bases, and 9 bases stayed unmatched. The CDR3 contains 14 residues. This receptor was obtained from a human donor in good health. Input material: CD4+ T cells from blood, cultured in vitro. This sequence joins TRBV12-3 or TRBV12-4 and TRBJ1-1; 7 nucleotides align to TRBD1. The chain's CDR3 is CASSPARGLSEAFF. In nucleotides, the CDR3 is TGTGCCAGCAGTCCGGCCAGGGGGTTGTCTGAAGCTTTCTTT.